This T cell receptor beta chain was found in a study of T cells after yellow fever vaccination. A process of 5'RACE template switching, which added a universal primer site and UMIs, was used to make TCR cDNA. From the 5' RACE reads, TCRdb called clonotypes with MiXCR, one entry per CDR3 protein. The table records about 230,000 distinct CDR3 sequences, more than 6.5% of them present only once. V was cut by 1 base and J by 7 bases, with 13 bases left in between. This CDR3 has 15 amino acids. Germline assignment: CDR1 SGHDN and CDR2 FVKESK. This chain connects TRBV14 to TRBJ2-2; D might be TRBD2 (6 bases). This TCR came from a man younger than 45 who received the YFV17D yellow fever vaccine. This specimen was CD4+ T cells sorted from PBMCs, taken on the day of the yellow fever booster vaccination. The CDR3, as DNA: TGTGCCAGCAGCCAAGTTGCTGGGGAGGACGGGGAGCTGTTTTTT. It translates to CASSQVAGEDGELFF. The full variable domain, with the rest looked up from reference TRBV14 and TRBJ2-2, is EAGVTQFPSHSVIEKGQTVTLRCDPISGHDNLYWYRRVMGKEIKFLLHFVKESKQDESGMPNNRFLAERTGGTYSTLKVQPAELEDSGVYFCASSQVAGEDGELFFGEGSRLTVL.